A single sample gave rise to the 28 T cell receptor beta chains below, sequenced in a study of cytomegalovirus exposure and HLA in healthy donors. Primers: 60 Vbeta forward and 13 Jbeta reverse. Generated by immunoSEQ multiplex PCR, the TCRdb table keeps only in-frame clones and is missing some. This sample carries under 150,000 clones, less than 80% of them seen once, and the ten largest clones take 3.5% to 5%. The sample consisted of PBMCs. These TCRs come from a woman in her thirties or forties in good health and CMV-seropositive.

This rearrangement joins TRBV4-3 to TRBJ1-4, with unresolved D. V lost 0 bases and J 11 bases, leaving 19 bases between the germline ends. Germline assignment: CDR1 LGHNA and CDR2 YSLEER. The CDR3 spans 16 residues. CDR3 sequence (DNA): TGCGCCAGCAGCCAAGAGGGCGGAGGGATCTCGGGGAAACTGTTTTTT. Encoded protein: CASSQEGGGISGKLFF.

The chain couples TRBV4-3 to TRBJ1-2, with no clear D. Germline loops: CDR1 LGHNA, CDR2 YSLEER. Trimming cost V 4 bases and J 4 bases, with 13 bases left between them. This CDR3 contains 14 residues. CDR3 amino acids: CASSPSGGFYGYTF. CDR3 nucleotides: TGCGCCAGCAGCCCCTCGGGAGGCTTCTATGGCTACACCTTC.

V is TRBV11-1 and J is TRBJ2-7, with 9 positions matching TRBD1. This CDR3 is 14 amino acids long. Germline V lookup: CDR1 SGHAT, CDR2 FQDESV (reference sequence). V shed 5 bases and J 3 bases; nucleotides not matched to a gene: 5. DNA of the CDR3: TGTGCCAGCAGCCCCGGGACAGGGCGCTACGAGCAGTACTTC. This encodes CASSPGTGRYEQYF.

This clone was observed a handful of times. The chain uses TRBV19 and TRBJ2-6; TRBD1 agrees at 10 bases. Germline loops: CDR1 LNHDA, CDR2 SQIVND (reference sequence). This CDR3 region has 16 residues. The ends lost 6 bases at V and 2 bases at J; junction bases unmatched: 4. In nucleotides, the CDR3 is TGTGCCAGTAGAACCGGGACAGGGGCTGGGGCCAACGTCCTGACTTTC. Amino acid sequence: CASRTGTGAGANVLTF.

V and J are TRBV13 and TRBJ2-3; 10 bases are a match to TRBD2. The V and J ends lost 7 bases and 6 bases, in that order; junction bases with no gene match: 10. The CDR3 is 15 amino acids. Germline CDR1 is PRHDT and CDR2 is FYEKMQ (reference sequence). CDR3 amino acids: CASTVWTSGTDTQYF. The CDR3 DNA reads TGTGCCAGCACAGTTTGGACTAGCGGAACGGATACGCAGTATTTT.

J is TRBJ2-1 and V is TRBV19; 8 nucleotides line up with TRBD2. The CDR3 has 14 amino acids. J gave up 3 bases and V 8 bases, and 6 bases lay outside the gene matches. The germline V gene has CDR1 LNHDA and CDR2 SQIVND (reference sequence). The CDR3 nucleotides read TGTGCCAGTGGTAGCGGGGTTCTCTACAATGAGCAGTTCTTC. Protein product: CASGSGVLYNEQFF. The full variable domain, rest sourced from reference TRBV19 and TRBJ2-1, is DGGITQSPKYLFRKEGQNVTLSCEQNLNHDAMYWYRQDPGQGLRLIYYSQIVNDFQKGDIAEGYSVSREKKESFPLTVTSAQKNPTAFYLCASGSGVLYNEQFFGPGTRLTVL.

The chain recombines TRBV4-1 with TRBJ1-6; a weak D match, TRBD1 (5 bases). Between the trimmed V and J ends, which lost 4 bases and 7 bases, there was a span of 14 bases. Germline CDR1 MGHRA, CDR2 YSYEKL. This CDR3 has 15 residues. The CDR3 region has the DNA TGCGCCAGCAGCCCGCCCACAGGCCACAATTCACCCCTCCACTTT. This gives the protein CASSPPTGHNSPLHF.

V is TRBV5-1 and J is TRBJ1-2, with 11 bases fitting TRBD1. Germline V gene lookup returns CDR1 SGHRS and CDR2 YFSETQ. The CDR3 is 15 amino acids. V shed 0 bases, J shed 7 bases, and the junction held 5 bases outside the gene matches. The CDR3 protein is CASSLEGQGAGGYTF. As DNA, the CDR3 is TGCGCCAGCAGCTTGGAAGGACAGGGGGCCGGTGGCTACACCTTC.

The V call is TRBV6-5, the J call TRBJ2-3; tentative D call: TRBD2 (7 bases). Trimming took 8 bases from V and 4 from J, leaving 19 bases between them. The CDR3 loop spans 15 amino acids. Germline lookup yields CDR1 MNHEY and CDR2 SVGAGI. In nucleotides, the CDR3 is TGTGCCAGCTGGGTAGACGGGGGGCGGCCAGATACGCAGTATTTT. Translated: CASWVDGGRPDTQYF.

This clone was observed once. V gene TRBV7-2 combines with J gene TRBJ2-1; 10 bases align to TRBD2. The CDR3 covers 15 residues. With 1 base clipped from V and 5 bases from J, the junction kept 2 bases outside the gene matches. Germline-derived CDR1 and CDR2 are SGHTA and FQGNSA. The CDR3 spells CASSLVAGGDNEQFF. CDR3 bases: TGTGCCAGCAGCTTAGTAGCGGGGGGAGACAATGAGCAGTTCTTC.

The chain combines TRBV14 with TRBJ2-1; 8 bases align to TRBD2. Looked up from germline, CDR1 is SGHDN and CDR2 is FVKESK. Losses at the gene ends were 1 base for V and 12 bases for J; bases not matched to a gene: 5. The CDR3 has 13 amino acids. The CDR3 protein is CASSQVSGSWQFF. CDR3 nucleotides: TGTGCCAGCAGCCAAGTAAGCGGGAGTTGGCAGTTCTTC. The full variable domain, with the rest looked up from reference TRBV14 and TRBJ2-1, is EAGVTQFPSHSVIEKGQTVTLRCDPISGHDNLYWYRRVMGKEIKFLLHFVKESKQDESGMPNNRFLAERTGGTYSTLKVQPAELEDSGVYFCASSQVSGSWQFFGPGTRLTVL.

The genes are TRBV19 and TRBJ1-1; 8 nucleotides align to TRBD1. J gave up 1 base and V 8 bases, and 3 bases lay outside the gene matches. CDR1 is LNHDA and CDR2 is SQIVND in the germline V gene (reference sequence). This CDR3 comprises 13 residues. CDR3 nucleotides: TGTGCCAGTGCCACAGGGGGGAACACTGAAGCTTTCTTT. This gives the protein CASATGGNTEAFF.

This chain links TRBV18 with TRBJ2-6; 7 positions match TRBD1. CDR1 KGHSH and CDR2 LQKENI come from the germline V gene. The trim removed 3 bases at V and 1 base at J, leaving 3 bases unmatched. The CDR3 is 16 residues long. CDR3 nucleotide sequence: TGTGCCAGCTCACCGAACAGGGGTTCTGGGGCCAACGTCCTGACTTTC. Translated, it gives CASSPNRGSGANVLTF.

CDR3 DNA sequence: TGTGCCTGGGTACAGGGGGCGAGCACAGATACGCAGTATTTT. Translating gives CAWVQGASTDTQYF. This rearrangement joins TRBV30 to TRBJ2-3, with 9 bases aligning to TRBD1. Germline V gene sequence: CDR1 GTSNPN, CDR2 SVGIG (reference sequence). V lost 5 bases and J lost 0; bases outside the gene matches: 3. The CDR3 has 14 residues.

This rearrangement joins TRBV11-1 to TRBJ1-4; no clear D. Deletions cut 4 bases from V and 0 bases from J, with 9 bases between. The germline gives CDR1 SGHAT, CDR2 FQDESV (reference sequence). The CDR3 is 15 amino acids. The CDR3 sequence is CASSSSLTTNEKLFF. CDR3 in DNA: TGTGCCAGCAGCTCCTCACTCACAACTAATGAAAAACTGTTTTTT.

The chain uses TRBV29-1 and TRBJ1-1, with D unclear. Trimming pared 4 bases from V and 1 base from J, leaving 16 bases between. The germline CDR1 and CDR2 sequences are SQVTM and ANQGSEA. This CDR3 is 15 amino acids long. In DNA form, the CDR3 reads TGCAGCGTTGGGGTAAGCGGCAGGTCGAACACTGAAGCTTTCTTT. It codes for CSVGVSGRSNTEAFF.

The chain combines TRBV13 with TRBJ2-2; 8 nucleotides align to TRBD1. The CDR3 has 15 residues. V shed 5 bases and J 6 bases; nucleotides not matched to a gene: 8. CDR1 is PRHDT and CDR2 is FYEKMQ in the germline V gene (reference sequence). CDR3 in amino acids: CASSPSTGDSGELFF. CDR3 nucleotides: TGTGCCAGCAGCCCATCGACAGGGGATTCCGGGGAGCTGTTTTTT.

The chain employs TRBV4-1 and TRBJ1-2; TRBD1 is a possible D gene (5 bases). Per germline, CDR1 MGHRA and CDR2 YSYEKL. Deletions cut 0 bases from V and 4 bases from J, with 12 bases between. CDR3 length: 15 amino acids. CDR3 protein: CASSQDGQGGYGYTF. As DNA, the CDR3 is TGCGCCAGCAGCCAAGATGGGCAGGGCGGCTATGGCTACACCTTC.

The chain employs TRBV7-2 and TRBJ1-1, with D perhaps TRBD1 (5 bases). The CDR3 runs to 14 residues. V was clipped by 4 bases and J by 5 bases, with 14 bases between them. The germline V gene has CDR1 SGHTA and CDR2 FQGNSA. The CDR3 reads CASSSLRVETEAFF. The DNA of the CDR3 is TGTGCCAGCAGCTCCCTCAGGGTGGAAACTGAAGCTTTCTTT.

There are a few counts of this clone. CDR3 in DNA: TGTGCCAGCAGGACTAGCGGGGGGGCCGGGGAGCTGTTTTTT. Its protein product is CASRTSGGAGELFF. The chain recombines TRBV7-9 with TRBJ2-2, with 14 bases matching TRBD2. The CDR3 is 14 residues long. Losses at the gene ends were 6 bases for V and 6 bases for J; bases not matched to a gene: 0. Germline assignment: CDR1 SEHNR and CDR2 FQNEAQ (reference sequence).

The genes are TRBV7-3 and TRBJ2-3; D is undetermined. CDR1 is SGHTA, CDR2 FQGTGA, per germline. The V end was cut by 5 bases, the J end by 2 bases, with 8 bases between. The CDR3 has 13 amino acids. DNA for the CDR3: TGTGCCAGCAGCCCCGGGTCCACAGATACGCAGTATTTT. It specifies CASSPGSTDTQYF.

Only one count was recorded for this clone. The chain joins TRBV7-9 to TRBJ2-4; D call uncertain. CDR1 is SEHNR and CDR2 is FQNEAQ in the germline V gene (reference sequence). The V end lost 5 bases, the J end lost 2 bases, and 4 bases lay between the germline ends. CDR3 length: 12 amino acids. The CDR3 reads CASSPSKNIQYF. DNA for the CDR3: TGTGCCAGCAGCCCCTCCAAAAACATTCAGTACTTC. Complete variable domain (other parts from reference TRBV7-9 and TRBJ2-4): DTGVSQNPRHKITKRGQNVTFRCDPISEHNRLYWYRQTLGQGPEFLTYFQNEAQLEKSRLLSDRFSAERPKGSFSTLEIQRTEQGDSAMYLCASSPSKNIQYFGAGTRLSVL.

The J gene is TRBJ2-1, the V gene TRBV28; D possibly corresponds to TRBD2 (7 bases). Germline V CDR1 and CDR2: MDHEN, SYDVKM. There are 13 residues in the CDR3. The V and J ends lost 5 bases and 6 bases respectively, with 11 bases between them. The CDR3 DNA reads TGTGCCAGCAGTCCGCGGGGGCTCAATGAGCAGTTCTTC. Translating it yields CASSPRGLNEQFF.

This clone was recorded a few times. The V call is TRBV18, the J call TRBJ2-1, with D tentatively TRBD2 (8 bases). V lost 1 base and J lost 8, with 24 bases in between. The CDR3 runs to 18 residues. Germline loops: CDR1 KGHSH, CDR2 LQKENI. CDR3 sequence (DNA): TGTGCCAGCTCACCACTTAGGGGGACAGCGGGAGTCCGCTATGAGCAGTTCTTC. This gives the protein CASSPLRGTAGVRYEQFF.

This clone showed up just a few times. The chain links TRBV15 to TRBJ1-4, with 9 bases aligning to TRBD1. The junction had 5 bases not matched to a gene; V was cut back by 1 base and J by 8 bases. The CDR3 has 15 residues. The germline CDR1 and CDR2 sequences are LNHNV and YYDKDF (reference sequence). The CDR3: CATSRGDRDGEKLFF. In DNA form, the CDR3 reads TGTGCCACCAGCAGAGGGGACAGGGACGGGGAAAAACTGTTTTTT.

V is TRBV4-3 and J is TRBJ2-3, with 9 bases aligning to TRBD1. CDR3 length equals 15 residues. With V trimmed by 4 bases and J by 3 bases, 5 bases remained unmatched. The germline gives CDR1 LGHNA, CDR2 YSLEER. The CDR3 sequence: CASSPGTGWTDTQYF. The CDR3 nucleotides are TGCGCCAGCAGCCCCGGGACAGGGTGGACAGATACGCAGTATTTT.

The chain joins TRBV19 to TRBJ1-1, with 9 bases identical to TRBD1. This CDR3 is built from 16 residues. Germline loops: CDR1 LNHDA, CDR2 SQIVND (reference sequence). The V gene end was trimmed by 9 bases and the J gene end by 2 bases; junction bases not matched to a gene: 13. CDR3 nucleotide sequence: TGTGCCAGCTCTGACCGGACAGGGGTCCCTAACACTGAAGCTTTCTTT. Protein product: CASSDRTGVPNTEAFF.

The V gene is TRBV15, the J gene TRBJ1-2, with D possibly matching TRBD1 (6 bases). This CDR3 is built from 15 residues. Trimming took off 1 base at V and 6 bases at J, with 15 bases between the two ends. CDR1 is LNHNV and CDR2 is YYDKDF in the germline V gene (reference sequence). The CDR3 DNA sequence: TGTGCCACCAGCAGAGGAAGAACAGGGTACCATGGCTACACCTTC. It codes for CATSRGRTGYHGYTF. The full variable domain, completed using reference TRBV15 and TRBJ1-2, is DAMVIQNPRYQVTQFGKPVTLSCSQTLNHNVMYWYQQKSSQAPKLLFHYYDKDFNNEADTPDNFQSRRPNTSFCFLDIRSPGLGDTAMYLCATSRGRTGYHGYTFGSGTRLTVV.